Below, 14 T cell receptor beta chains from the same sample are listed, as sequenced in a study of Graves' ophthalmopathy and Graves' hyperthyroidism. Transcripts of RNA were the source for amplifying TCR beta CDR3 regions. RT-PCR with HTBI primers came first, then second-round multiplex PCR. One entry per CDR3 protein, called by TCRdb with MiXCR from the multiplex PCR reads. The data show 650,000 to 900,000 distinct CDR3 sequences, around 40% seen once. Material: peripheral blood. The origin of the receptors is an adult man with Graves' ophthalmopathy.

This clonotype was picked up many times. CDR3 in amino acids: CASSFTGTGITEAFF. The CDR3 coding sequence is TGTGCCAGCAGCTTTACCGGGACAGGGATAACTGAAGCTTTCTTT. J is TRBJ1-1 and V is TRBV7-8, with TRBD1 identical over 9 bases. Germline V gene sequence: CDR1 SGHVS, CDR2 FQNEAQ. J lost 5 bases, V lost 3 bases, and 7 bases had no gene match. The CDR3 consists of 15 residues.

At least ten counts were recorded for this clonotype. The CDR3 sequence: CSVVWSYEQYF. The CDR3 nucleotides read TGCAGCGTTGTTTGGTCCTACGAGCAGTACTTC. The V gene is TRBV29-1, the J gene TRBJ2-7; no reliable D call. This CDR3 contains 11 residues. Trimming took 4 bases from V and 1 from J, leaving 5 bases between them. Germline CDR1 and CDR2: SQVTM and ANQGSEA.

The chain is built from TRBV29-1 and TRBJ2-7; perhaps TRBD2 as D (6 bases). The ends were cut back, 8 bases at V and 2 bases at J, with 13 bases in the middle. The germline V gene encodes CDR1 SQVTM and CDR2 ANQGSEA. The CDR3 has 12 amino acids. The CDR3 protein is CSPGLPTYEQYF. DNA of the CDR3: TGCAGCCCCGGACTACCGACCTACGAGCAGTACTTC.

This clonotype was detected only once. The chain is built from TRBV24-1 and TRBJ1-5; D ambiguous. Germline assignment: CDR1 KGHDR and CDR2 SFDVKD. The CDR3 is made up of 15 amino acids. The V gene lost 11 bases and the J gene lost 4 bases, with 20 bases spanning the gap. The CDR3 DNA follows: TGTGCCAGCTCGCCGACGGACGGCGGGAATCAGCCCCAGCATTTT. It codes for CASSPTDGGNQPQHF.

With regard to this clonotype: The junction departs from the called germline gene at one end, perhaps through a read error. The chain is built from TRBV7-9 and TRBJ2-2; D ambiguous. Germline-derived CDR1 and CDR2 are SEHNR and FQNEAQ (reference sequence). CDR3 length equals 15 residues. CDR3 in DNA: TGCGCCAGCAGCCAAGATCGCGTGAGCGCCGGGGAGCTGTTTTTT. Translation gives CASSQDRVSAGELFF.

The genes are TRBV9 and TRBJ1-4; D is unclear. V was trimmed by 4 bases and J by 13 bases, leaving 17 bases between them. The CDR3 totals 13 residues. From germline, CDR1 is SGDLS and CDR2 YYNGEE. CDR3 residues: CASSLDGDDGLFF. DNA for the CDR3: TGTGCCAGCAGCCTTGACGGGGATGATGGACTGTTTTTT.

Points on this clonotype: An end of the junction does not agree with germline; a read error may underlie this. The CDR3 sequence is CSAPRLAGDLSTDTQDF. The CDR3 DNA follows: TGCAGTGCTCCTAGACTAGCGGGAGACCTTTCCACAGATACGCAGGATTTT. This chain uses TRBV20-1 with TRBJ2-3; 12 bases fit TRBD2. CDR3 length: 17 amino acids. Germline CDR1 DFQATT, CDR2 SNEGSKA (reference sequence).

CDR3 loop: CASSIGPSGNTIYF. Here the CDR3 DNA reads TGTGCCAGTAGTATCGGCCCCTCTGGAAACACCATATATTTT. The chain uses TRBV19 and TRBJ1-3; no definite D call. V lost 3 bases to trimming and J lost 0 bases, with 6 bases between them. The CDR3 runs 14 residues. Germline-derived CDR1 and CDR2 are LNHDA and SQIVND (reference sequence).

The genes are TRBV20-1 and TRBJ2-2; 11 bases agree with TRBD1. After removal of 5 bases from V and 7 bases from J, the junction contained 6 bases not matched to a gene. Germline CDR1 is DFQATT and CDR2 is SNEGSKA (reference sequence). The CDR3 runs to 14 residues. The CDR3 spells CSAQDRGLNGELFF. CDR3 in DNA: TGCAGTGCTCAGGACAGGGGGCTTAACGGGGAGCTGTTTTTT.

This clonotype has more than one count but fewer than ten. This chain joins TRBV20-1 and TRBJ2-7; 11 nucleotides agree with TRBD2. The CDR3 contains 16 residues. V was clipped by 2 bases and J by 3 bases; unmatched bases: 9. CDR1 is DFQATT, CDR2 SNEGSKA, per germline (reference sequence). CDR3 sequence reads: CSARRRLAGLSYEQYF. As DNA, the CDR3 is TGCAGTGCTAGACGACGACTAGCGGGATTAAGCTACGAGCAGTACTTC.

The V gene is TRBV7-9, the J gene TRBJ2-2, with D hard to call. The length of the CDR3 is 13 residues. Germline V gene sequence: CDR1 SEHNR, CDR2 FQNEAQ (reference sequence). V was pared by 6 bases and J by 6 bases, with 11 bases between. Written as DNA, the CDR3 is TGTGCCAGCAGTTTTCGTGGGTCCGGGGAGCTGTTTTTT. This sequence encodes CASSFRGSGELFF.

This clonotype came up a few times. The CDR3 coding sequence is TGTGCCAGCAGCCAACGGTCCAGGAACACTGAAGCTTTCTTT. Its protein product is CASSQRSRNTEAFF. The chain couples TRBV7-9 to TRBJ1-1; no firm D call. The V and J ends lost 5 bases and 1 base respectively, with 11 bases between them. The CDR3 runs 14 residues. The germline CDR1 and CDR2 sequences are SEHNR and FQNEAQ (reference sequence).

This clonotype was counted between two and nine times. The chain recombines TRBV19 with TRBJ1-6; D is unresolved. The CDR3 covers 13 residues. CDR1 and CDR2 from the germline V gene are LNHDA and SQIVND (reference sequence). Trimming pared 11 bases from V and 7 bases from J, leaving 15 bases between. CDR3 in amino acids: CAWSGQLNSPLHF. DNA of the CDR3: TGTGCCTGGAGTGGGCAGCTGAATTCACCCCTCCACTTT.

With respect to this clonotype: Relative to the germline gene, one junction end is altered; a read error may explain this. This chain joins TRBV11-2 and TRBJ1-2; the match to TRBD1 covers 9 bases. CDR3 size: 14 residues. The V gene's germline CDR1 is SGHAT and CDR2 FQNNGV. The CDR3 nucleotides are TGTGCCAGCAGTTTAGGGGACAGGGCAAGTGGCTACACCTTC. Translated: CASSLGDRASGYTF.